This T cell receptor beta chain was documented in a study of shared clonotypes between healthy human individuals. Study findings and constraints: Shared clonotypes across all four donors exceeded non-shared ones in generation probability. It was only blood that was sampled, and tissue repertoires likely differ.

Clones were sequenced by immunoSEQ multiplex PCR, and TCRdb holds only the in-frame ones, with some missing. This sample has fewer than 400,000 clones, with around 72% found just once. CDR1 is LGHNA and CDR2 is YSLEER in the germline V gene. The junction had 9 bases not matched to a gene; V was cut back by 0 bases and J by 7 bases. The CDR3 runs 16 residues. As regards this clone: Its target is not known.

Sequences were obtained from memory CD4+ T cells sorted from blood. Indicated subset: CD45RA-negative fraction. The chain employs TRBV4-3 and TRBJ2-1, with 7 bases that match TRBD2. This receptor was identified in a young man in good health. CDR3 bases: TGCGCCAGCAGCCAAGACGGGAGGACCTACAATAATGAGCAGTTCTTC. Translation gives CASSQDGRTYNNEQFF.